This T cell receptor (beta chain) comes out of a study of shared clonotypes between healthy human individuals. Study outcomes and limitations: It was the non-shared clonotypes that had lower generation probabilities than clonotypes shared by all four donors.

Concerning this clone itself: Its target is not known. Other nucleotide sequences from this sample produce the same CDR3.

On sorted subsets, replicate PCRs used 150 to 250 ng DNA, or around 30,000 T cell genomes. TCRdb's table, derived via immunoSEQ multiplex PCR, lists solely in-frame clones and lacks some. Among more than 2,000,000 clones, more than 80% were seen once, and the ten largest hold roughly 0.13%. The sequencing input was naive CD4+ T cells sorted from blood. As to subset: CD45RA+ positively selected. This receptor was obtained from a man aged 18 to 35 in good health.

The CDR3 DNA follows: TGTGCCAGCAGTTACTCTAATAATAACTATGGCTACACCTTC. Protein sequence: CASSYSNNNYGYTF. The chain is built from TRBV6-5 and TRBJ1-2; D unclear. V was trimmed by 0 bases and J by 1 base, leaving 6 bases between them. The CDR3 sequence is 14 residues long. CDR1 is MNHEY, CDR2 SVGAGI, per germline.